This is a list of T cell receptor beta chains from one sample in a study of shared clonotypes between healthy human individuals. The assay was immunoSEQ multiplex PCR, and TCRdb's table has in-frame clones only and misses some. This table holds about 2.4 million clones, approximately 90% found once. The sample was naive CD4+ T cells sorted from blood. These TCRs come from a man aged 18 to 29 in good health. CDR3s include the opening cysteine and the closing phenylalanine or tryptophan. A D gene is named only where the DNA matches it firmly.

J gene: TRBJ1-1
D gene: TRBD1
V gene: TRBV29-1
CDR3 protein: CSVDLGQGRNTEAFF
CDR3 DNA: TGCAGCGTTGATCTGGGACAGGGAAGGAACACTGAAGCTTTCTTT

J gene: TRBJ1-4
D gene: .
V gene: TRBV7-2
CDR3 protein: CASSSGSPNEKLFF
CDR3 DNA: TGTGCCAGCAGCTCGGGATCACCTAATGAAAAACTGTTTTTT

J gene: TRBJ2-1
D gene: TRBD2
V gene: TRBV5-6
CDR3 protein: CASSLPTVAGHNEQFF
CDR3 DNA: TGTGCCAGCAGCTTGCCGACGGTAGCGGGCCACAATGAGCAGTTCTTC

J gene: TRBJ2-3
D gene: TRBD2
V gene: TRBV5-4
CDR3 protein: CASSSGGPGGTDTQYF
CDR3 DNA: TGTGCCAGCAGCTCGGGGGGACCTGGAGGCACAGATACGCAGTATTTT

J gene: TRBJ1-2
D gene: TRBD1
V gene: TRBV10-3
CDR3 protein: CAISESGTGGDYGYTF
CDR3 DNA: TGTGCCATCAGTGAGTCGGGGACAGGGGGCGACTATGGCTACACCTTC

J gene: TRBJ2-7
D gene: TRBD2
V gene: TRBV11-2
CDR3 protein: CASSLGIAGAYEQYF
CDR3 DNA: TGTGCCAGCAGCTTAGGAATAGCGGGGGCCTACGAGCAGTACTTC

J gene: TRBJ2-1
D gene: TRBD2
V gene: TRBV30
CDR3 protein: CAWSSQPPTSGRANEQFF
CDR3 DNA: TGTGCCTGGAGTTCCCAACCGCCCACTAGCGGGAGAGCGAATGAGCAGTTCTTC

J gene: TRBJ2-2
D gene: TRBD2
V gene: TRBV14
CDR3 protein: CASSQGTSGPTGELFF
CDR3 DNA: TGTGCCAGCAGCCAAGGGACTAGCGGGCCCACCGGGGAGCTGTTTTTT

J gene: TRBJ1-4
D gene: .
V gene: TRBV28
CDR3 protein: CASSLGGPNEKLFF
CDR3 DNA: TGTGCCAGCTCTCTCGGTGGGCCTAATGAAAAACTGTTTTTT

J gene: TRBJ2-1
D gene: .
V gene: TRBV19
CDR3 protein: CASSMQGRGGEQFF
CDR3 DNA: TGTGCCAGTAGTATGCAGGGGCGGGGAGGTGAGCAGTTCTTC

J gene: TRBJ1-4
D gene: .
V gene: TRBV6-6
CDR3 protein: CASSSGGTNEKLFF
CDR3 DNA: TGTGCCAGCAGTTCCGGGGGGACTAATGAAAAACTGTTTTTT